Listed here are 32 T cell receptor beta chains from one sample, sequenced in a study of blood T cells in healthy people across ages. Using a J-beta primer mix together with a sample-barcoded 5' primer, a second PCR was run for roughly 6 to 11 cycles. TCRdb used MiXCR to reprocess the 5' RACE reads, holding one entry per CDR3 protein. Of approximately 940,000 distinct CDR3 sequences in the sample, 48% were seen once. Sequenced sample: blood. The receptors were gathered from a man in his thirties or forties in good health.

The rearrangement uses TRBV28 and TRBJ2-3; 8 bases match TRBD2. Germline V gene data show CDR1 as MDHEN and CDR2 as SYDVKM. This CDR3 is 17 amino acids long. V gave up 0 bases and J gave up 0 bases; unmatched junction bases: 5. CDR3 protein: CASSLWMRGVSTDTQYF. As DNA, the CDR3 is TGTGCCAGCAGTTTATGGATGCGGGGGGTGAGCACAGATACGCAGTATTTT.

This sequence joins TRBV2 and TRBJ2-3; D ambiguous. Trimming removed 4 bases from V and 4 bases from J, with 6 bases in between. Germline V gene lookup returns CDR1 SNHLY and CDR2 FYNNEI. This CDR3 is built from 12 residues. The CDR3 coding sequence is TGTGCCAGCAGTGTCCGCGCAGATACGCAGTATTTT. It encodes CASSVRADTQYF.

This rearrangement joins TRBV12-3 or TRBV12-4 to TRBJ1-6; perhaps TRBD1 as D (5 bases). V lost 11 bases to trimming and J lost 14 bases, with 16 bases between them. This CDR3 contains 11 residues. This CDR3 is CAGTQGAALHF. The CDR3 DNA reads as TGTGCCGGCACCCAGGGCGCGGCCCTCCACTTT.

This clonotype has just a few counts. The CDR3 sequence is CATSYGRGTSVANYGYTF. DNA of the CDR3: TGTGCCACCTCCTACGGCAGGGGGACATCCGTAGCTAACTATGGCTACACCTTC. The chain couples TRBV7-9 to TRBJ1-2; 7 bases align to TRBD1. Germline loops: CDR1 SEHNR, CDR2 FQNEAQ (reference sequence). V shed 10 bases, J shed 0 bases, and the junction held 20 bases outside the gene matches. The CDR3 is 18 amino acids. Looking up the rest from reference TRBV7-9 and TRBJ1-2 gives the full variable domain: DTGVSQNPRHKITKRGQNVTFRCDPISEHNRLYWYRQTLGQGPEFLTYFQNEAQLEKSRLLSDRFSAERPKGSFSTLEIQRTEQGDSAMYLCATSYGRGTSVANYGYTFGSGTRLTVV.

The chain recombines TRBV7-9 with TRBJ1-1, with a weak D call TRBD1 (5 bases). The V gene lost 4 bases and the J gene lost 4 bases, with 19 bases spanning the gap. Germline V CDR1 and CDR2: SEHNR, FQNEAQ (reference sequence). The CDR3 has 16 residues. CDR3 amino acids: CASSSLGGGISTEAFF. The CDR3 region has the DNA TGTGCCAGCAGCTCCCTCGGCGGGGGGATCTCCACTGAAGCTTTCTTT. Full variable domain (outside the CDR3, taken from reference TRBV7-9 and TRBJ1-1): DTGVSQNPRHKITKRGQNVTFRCDPISEHNRLYWYRQTLGQGPEFLTYFQNEAQLEKSRLLSDRFSAERPKGSFSTLEIQRTEQGDSAMYLCASSSLGGGISTEAFFGQGTRLTVV.

The CDR3 DNA sequence: TGTGCCAGTAGGACACGGGGGAACACTGAAGCTTTCTTT. Translated: CASRTRGNTEAFF. This rearrangement joins TRBV19 to TRBJ1-1; no definite D call. The germline V and J ends were trimmed by 6 bases and 1 base, with 9 bases remaining between them. The CDR3 runs 13 residues. Germline V gene data show CDR1 as LNHDA and CDR2 as SQIVND (reference sequence).

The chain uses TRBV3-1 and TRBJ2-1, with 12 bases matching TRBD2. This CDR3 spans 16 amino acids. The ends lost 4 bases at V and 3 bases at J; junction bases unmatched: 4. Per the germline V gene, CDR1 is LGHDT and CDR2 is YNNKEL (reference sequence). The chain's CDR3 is CASSPQLAGGYNEQFF. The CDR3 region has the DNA TGTGCCAGCAGCCCCCAACTAGCGGGGGGCTACAATGAGCAGTTCTTC.

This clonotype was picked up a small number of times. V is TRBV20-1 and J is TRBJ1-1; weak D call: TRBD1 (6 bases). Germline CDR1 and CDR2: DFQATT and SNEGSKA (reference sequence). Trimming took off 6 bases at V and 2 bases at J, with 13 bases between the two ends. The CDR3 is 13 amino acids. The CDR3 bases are TGCAGTGCCACCCCGGACAGTAACACTGAAGCTTTCTTT. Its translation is CSATPDSNTEAFF.

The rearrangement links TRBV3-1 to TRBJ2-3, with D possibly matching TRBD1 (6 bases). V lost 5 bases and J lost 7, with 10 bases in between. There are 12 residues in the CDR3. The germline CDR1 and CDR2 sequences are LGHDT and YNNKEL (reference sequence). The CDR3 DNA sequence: TGTGCCAGCAGCGCGGACAGACATACGCAGTATTTT. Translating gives CASSADRHTQYF.

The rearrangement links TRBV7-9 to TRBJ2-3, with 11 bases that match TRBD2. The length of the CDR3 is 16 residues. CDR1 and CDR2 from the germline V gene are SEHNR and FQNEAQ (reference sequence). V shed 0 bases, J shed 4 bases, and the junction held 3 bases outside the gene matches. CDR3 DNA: TGTGCCAGCAGCTTAGCGGTAGCGGGGGGGGCAGATACGCAGTATTTT. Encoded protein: CASSLAVAGGADTQYF.

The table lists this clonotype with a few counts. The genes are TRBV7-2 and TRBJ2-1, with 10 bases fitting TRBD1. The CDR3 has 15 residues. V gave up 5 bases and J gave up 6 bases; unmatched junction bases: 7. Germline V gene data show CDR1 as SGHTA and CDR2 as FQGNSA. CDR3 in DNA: TGTGCCAGCAGCCGACAGGGGGCGCAAGGCAATGAGCAGTTCTTC. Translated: CASSRQGAQGNEQFF.

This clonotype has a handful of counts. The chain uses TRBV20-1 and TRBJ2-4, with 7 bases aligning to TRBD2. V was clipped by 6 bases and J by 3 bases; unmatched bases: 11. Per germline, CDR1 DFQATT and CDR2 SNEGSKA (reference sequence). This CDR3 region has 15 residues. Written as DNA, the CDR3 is TGCAGTGCCCCACCGGGGGGTAGGGACAAAAACATTCAGTACTTC. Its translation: CSAPPGGRDKNIQYF.

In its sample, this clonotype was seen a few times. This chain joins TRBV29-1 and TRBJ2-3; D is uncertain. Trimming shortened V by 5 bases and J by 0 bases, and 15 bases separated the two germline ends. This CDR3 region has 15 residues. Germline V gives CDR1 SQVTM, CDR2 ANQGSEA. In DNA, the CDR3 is TGCAGCGTTTTCTTCGGTGGTCGAAGCACAGATACGCAGTATTTT. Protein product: CSVFFGGRSTDTQYF.

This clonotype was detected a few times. Written as DNA, the CDR3 is TGTGCCAGCAGCCATAGTAGCGGGGTCCAAGAGACCCAGTACTTC. This encodes CASSHSSGVQETQYF. The V gene is TRBV28, the J gene TRBJ2-5, with 8 nucleotides matching TRBD2. This CDR3 is 15 amino acids long. J lost 1 base, V lost 6 bases, and 7 bases had no gene match. Germline assignment: CDR1 MDHEN and CDR2 SYDVKM.

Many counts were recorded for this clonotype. Here the CDR3 DNA reads TGTGCCAGCAGCTTAGTTCAAGGTTTGGGAAACATTCAGTACTTC. This translates into CASSLVQGLGNIQYF. The chain has TRBV11-2 and TRBJ2-4; D not resolved. Trimming took 1 base from V and 6 from J, leaving 13 bases between them. Germline CDR1 and CDR2: SGHAT and FQNNGV. CDR3 length: 15 residues.

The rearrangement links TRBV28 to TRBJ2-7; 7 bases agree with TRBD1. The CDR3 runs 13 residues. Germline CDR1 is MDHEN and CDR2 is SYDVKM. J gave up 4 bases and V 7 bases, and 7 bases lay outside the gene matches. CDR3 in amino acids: CASKKGGAYEQYF. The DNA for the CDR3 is TGTGCCAGCAAAAAAGGGGGCGCTTACGAGCAGTACTTC.

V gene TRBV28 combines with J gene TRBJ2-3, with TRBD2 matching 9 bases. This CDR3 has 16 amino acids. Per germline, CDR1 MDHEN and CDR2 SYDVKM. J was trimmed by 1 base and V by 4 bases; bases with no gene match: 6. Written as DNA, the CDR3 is TGTGCCAGCAGTTCCCCGTCTAGCGGGGGCACAGATACGCAGTATTTT. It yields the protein CASSSPSSGGTDTQYF.

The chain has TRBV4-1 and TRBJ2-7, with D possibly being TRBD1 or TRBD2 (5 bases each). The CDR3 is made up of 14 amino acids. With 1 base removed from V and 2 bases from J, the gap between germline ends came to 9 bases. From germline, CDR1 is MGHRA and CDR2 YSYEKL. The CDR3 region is CASSQGDAAYEQYF. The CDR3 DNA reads TGCGCCAGCAGCCAAGGGGACGCGGCCTACGAGCAGTACTTC.

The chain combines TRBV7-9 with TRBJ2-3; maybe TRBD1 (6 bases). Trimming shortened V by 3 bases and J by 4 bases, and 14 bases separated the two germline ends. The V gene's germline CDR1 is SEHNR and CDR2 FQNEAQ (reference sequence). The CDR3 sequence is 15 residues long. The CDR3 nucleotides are TGTGCCAGCAGCTTGGACCAGGGGAGTCCAGATACGCAGTATTTT. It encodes CASSLDQGSPDTQYF.

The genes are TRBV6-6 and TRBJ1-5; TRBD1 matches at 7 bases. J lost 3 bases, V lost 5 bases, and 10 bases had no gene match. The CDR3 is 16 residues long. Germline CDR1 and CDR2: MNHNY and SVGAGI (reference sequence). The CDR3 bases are TGTGCCAGCAGTACCTCGACAGGGTCAAACAATCAGCCCCAGCATTTT. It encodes CASSTSTGSNNQPQHF.

CDR3 protein: CAIEGEKLFF. DNA of the CDR3: TGTGCCATAGAGGGGGAAAAACTGTTTTTT. The chain is built from TRBV7-9 and TRBJ1-4; TRBD1 is a possible D gene (5 bases). The germline V gene encodes CDR1 SEHNR and CDR2 FQNEAQ (reference sequence). The CDR3 covers 10 residues. Deletions cut 10 bases from V and 8 bases from J, with 8 bases between.

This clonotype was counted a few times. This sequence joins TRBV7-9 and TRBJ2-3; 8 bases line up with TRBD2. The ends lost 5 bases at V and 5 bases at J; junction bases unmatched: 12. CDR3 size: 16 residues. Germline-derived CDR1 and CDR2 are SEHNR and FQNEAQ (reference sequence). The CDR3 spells CASSTLAGGIKDTQYF. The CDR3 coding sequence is TGTGCCAGCAGCACCCTGGCGGGGGGCATCAAAGATACGCAGTATTTT.

In DNA, the CDR3 is TGTGCCAGCGAAGCGGGAACAGATACGCAGTATTTT. It is translated as CASEAGTDTQYF. The rearrangement joins TRBV6-6 to TRBJ2-3; 7 bases are a match to TRBD2. V trimming: 8 bases; J trimming: 3 bases; junction bases outside the gene matches: 2. The CDR3 runs to 12 residues. Germline CDR1 and CDR2: MNHNY and SVGAGI (reference sequence).

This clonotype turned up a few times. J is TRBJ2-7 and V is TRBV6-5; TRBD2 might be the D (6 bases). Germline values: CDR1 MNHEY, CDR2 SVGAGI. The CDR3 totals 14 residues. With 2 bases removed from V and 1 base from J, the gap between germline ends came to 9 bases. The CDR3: CASSYKGRSYEQYF. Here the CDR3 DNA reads TGTGCCAGCAGTTACAAGGGGAGGTCCTACGAGCAGTACTTC.

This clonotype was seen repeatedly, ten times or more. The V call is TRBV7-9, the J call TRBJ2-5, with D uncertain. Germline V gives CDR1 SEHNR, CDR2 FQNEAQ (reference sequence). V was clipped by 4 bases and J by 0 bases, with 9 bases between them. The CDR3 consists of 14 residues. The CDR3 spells CASSSRDYQETQYF. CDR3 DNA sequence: TGTGCCAGCAGCTCTCGCGACTACCAAGAGACCCAGTACTTC.

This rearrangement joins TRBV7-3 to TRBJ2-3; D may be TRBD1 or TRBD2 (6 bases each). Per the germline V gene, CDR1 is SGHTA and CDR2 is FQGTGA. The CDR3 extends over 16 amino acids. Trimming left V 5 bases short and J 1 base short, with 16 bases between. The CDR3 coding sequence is TGTGCCAGCAGCAGGGGGGCACAGACAGGCACAGATACGCAGTATTTT. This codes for CASSRGAQTGTDTQYF.

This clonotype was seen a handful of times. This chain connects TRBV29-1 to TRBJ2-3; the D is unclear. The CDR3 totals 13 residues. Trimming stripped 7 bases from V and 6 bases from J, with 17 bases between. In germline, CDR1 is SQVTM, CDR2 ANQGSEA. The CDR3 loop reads CSATTDPADTQYF. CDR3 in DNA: TGCAGCGCTACTACAGATCCCGCGGATACGCAGTATTTT.

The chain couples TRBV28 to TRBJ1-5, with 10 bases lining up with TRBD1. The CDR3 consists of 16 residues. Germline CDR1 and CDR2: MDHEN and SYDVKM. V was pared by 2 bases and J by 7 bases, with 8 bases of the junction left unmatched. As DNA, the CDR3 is TGTGCCAGCAGTTTACCCAGACAGGGGGCAGGGCAGCCCCAGCATTTT. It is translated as CASSLPRQGAGQPQHF.

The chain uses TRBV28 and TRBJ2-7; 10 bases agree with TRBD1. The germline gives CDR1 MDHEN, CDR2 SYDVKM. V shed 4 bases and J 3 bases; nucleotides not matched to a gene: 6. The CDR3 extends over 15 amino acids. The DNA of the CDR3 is TGTGCCAGCAGTTACCCCGGGACAGGGGTCTACGAGCAGTACTTC. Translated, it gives CASSYPGTGVYEQYF.

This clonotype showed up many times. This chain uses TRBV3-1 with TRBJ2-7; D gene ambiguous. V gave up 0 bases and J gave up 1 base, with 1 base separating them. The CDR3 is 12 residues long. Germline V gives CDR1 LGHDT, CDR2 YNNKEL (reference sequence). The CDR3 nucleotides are TGTGCCAGCAGCCAAGAGTCCTACGAGCAGTACTTC. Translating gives CASSQESYEQYF.

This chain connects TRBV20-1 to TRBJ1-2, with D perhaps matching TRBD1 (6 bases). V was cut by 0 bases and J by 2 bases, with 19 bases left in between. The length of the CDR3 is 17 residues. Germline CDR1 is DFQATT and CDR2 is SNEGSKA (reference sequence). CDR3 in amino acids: CSARDPGGDRINYGYTF. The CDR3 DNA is TGCAGTGCTAGAGATCCTGGCGGTGACAGGATAAACTATGGCTACACCTTC.

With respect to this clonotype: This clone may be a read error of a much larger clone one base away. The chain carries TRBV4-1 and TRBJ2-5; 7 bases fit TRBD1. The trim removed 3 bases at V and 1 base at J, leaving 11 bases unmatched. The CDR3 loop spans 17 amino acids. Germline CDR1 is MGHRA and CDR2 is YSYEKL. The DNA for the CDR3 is TGCGCCAGCAGCCAGATAGATACCTGGACAGGCCAAGAGACCCAGTACTTC. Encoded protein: CASSQIDTWTGQETQYF.